The 20 T cell receptor beta chains given below trace back to one sample, sequenced in a study of shared clonotypes between healthy human individuals. Produced via immunoSEQ multiplex PCR; TCRdb's table is partial and in-frame only. The sample records around 750,000 clones, roughly 70% being singletons. Sequenced material: memory CD4+ T cells sorted from blood. Subset denoted: CD45RA-negative fraction. The source is a woman aged 25 to 45 in good health.

The V call is TRBV5-1, the J call TRBJ2-7, with a tentative D call TRBD2 (6 bases). Germline V CDR1 and CDR2: SGHRS, YFSETQ. V dropped 4 bases and J dropped 6 bases, with 17 bases sitting between them. CDR3 length: 14 amino acids. In nucleotides, the CDR3 is TGCGCCAGCAGCCCCCGGGACCTGGAGGGCGAGCAGTACTTC. The encoded protein is CASSPRDLEGEQYF.

The J gene is TRBJ2-3, the V gene TRBV9; D might be TRBD1 or TRBD2, each matching 5 bases. CDR3 length equals 16 residues. CDR1 is SGDLS and CDR2 is YYNGEE in the germline V gene. V dropped 0 bases and J dropped 1 base, with 12 bases sitting between them. Here the CDR3 reads CASSVGFRDGTDTQYF. The CDR3 nucleotides read TGTGCCAGCAGCGTAGGATTCCGGGACGGCACAGATACGCAGTATTTT.

The chain recombines TRBV29-1 with TRBJ1-2, with D possibly being TRBD1 (5 bases). From germline, CDR1 is SQVTM and CDR2 ANQGSEA. Between the trimmed V and J ends, which lost 7 bases and 2 bases, there was a span of 11 bases. The CDR3 length is 12 residues. CDR3 in amino acids: CSGADSNYGYTF. The CDR3 DNA reads TGCAGCGGCGCCGACAGCAACTATGGCTACACCTTC.

This rearrangement joins TRBV5-1 to TRBJ2-1, with D uncertain. The germline CDR1 and CDR2 sequences are SGHRS and YFSETQ. This CDR3 region has 12 residues. The V end lost 6 bases, the J end lost 7 bases, and 11 bases lay between the germline ends. The CDR3 DNA follows: TGCGCCAGCACGGACGTTAGAAATGAGCAGTTCTTC. Translated, it gives CASTDVRNEQFF. Full variable domain (rest looked up from reference TRBV5-1 and TRBJ2-1): KAGVTQTPRYLIKTRGQQVTLSCSPISGHRSVSWYQQTPGQGLQFLFEYFSETQRNKGNFPGRFSGRQFSNSRSEMNVSTLELGDSALYLCASTDVRNEQFFGPGTRLTVL.

CDR3 amino acids: CASSRQGGEQYF. The DNA of the CDR3 is TGTGCCAGCAGTAGACAGGGTGGCGAGCAGTACTTC. V is TRBV27 and J is TRBJ2-7; 7 nucleotides align to TRBD1. Per germline, CDR1 MNHEY and CDR2 SMNVEV (reference sequence). The CDR3 has 12 amino acids. The V segment lost 5 bases and the J segment 6 bases; nucleotides outside the gene matches: 4.

With respect to this clone: The same CDR3 can be traced to other DNA sequences in this sample. This rearrangement joins TRBV11-3 to TRBJ2-1; 9 bases fit TRBD2. Per the germline V gene, CDR1 is SGHNT and CDR2 is YENEEA. V shed 4 bases, J shed 4 bases, and the junction held 2 bases outside the gene matches. The CDR3 consists of 14 residues. CDR3 DNA sequence: TGTGCCAGCAGCTCTGGACTAGCGTACAATGAGCAGTTCTTC. This sequence encodes CASSSGLAYNEQFF.

The V call is TRBV19, the J call TRBJ1-1; D is unclear. CDR3 length: 15 amino acids. The V end was cut by 6 bases, the J end by 4 bases, with 18 bases between. Germline V gene data show CDR1 as LNHDA and CDR2 as SQIVND (reference sequence). The CDR3 nucleotides are TGTGCCAGTAGCCTTACCCCAGGCGTGGGCACTGAAGCTTTCTTT. Its protein is CASSLTPGVGTEAFF.

The CDR3 bases are TGTGCCAGCAGCCTCCAGCGCCCGGGTACACATCAGCCCCAGCATTTT. Amino acids: CASSLQRPGTHQPQHF. This chain uses TRBV6-6 with TRBJ1-5; no clear D gene. There are 16 residues in the CDR3. V gave up 6 bases and J gave up 5 bases, with 20 bases separating them. Germline lookup yields CDR1 MNHNY and CDR2 SVGAGI (reference sequence).

The chain is built from TRBV5-1 and TRBJ1-1; 9 bases line up with TRBD1. Germline loops: CDR1 SGHRS, CDR2 YFSETQ. The V and J ends lost 1 base and 5 bases, in that order; junction bases with no gene match: 9. The CDR3 contains 16 residues. As DNA, the CDR3 is TGCGCCAGCAGCTTGACACAGGGGGCCGGTCGGACTGAAGCTTTCTTT. It yields the protein CASSLTQGAGRTEAFF. Together with reference TRBV5-1 and TRBJ1-1, the CDR3 gives the full variable domain: KAGVTQTPRYLIKTRGQQVTLSCSPISGHRSVSWYQQTPGQGLQFLFEYFSETQRNKGNFPGRFSGRQFSNSRSEMNVSTLELGDSALYLCASSLTQGAGRTEAFFGQGTRLTVV.

This chain joins TRBV18 and TRBJ2-7; 14 bases map to TRBD2. The ends lost 6 bases at V and 0 bases at J; junction bases unmatched: 10. CDR3 size: 18 residues. Germline V CDR1 and CDR2: KGHSH, LQKENI. CDR3 protein: CASSPGLAGGTFSYEQYF. The CDR3 nucleotides are TGTGCCAGCTCTCCAGGACTAGCGGGAGGTACTTTCTCCTACGAGCAGTACTTC.

This clone was seen just once. The V and J genes are TRBV28 and TRBJ2-7; 10 positions agree with TRBD2. In germline, CDR1 is MDHEN, CDR2 SYDVKM. V shed 6 bases, J shed 0 bases, and the junction held 8 bases outside the gene matches. The CDR3 is 16 amino acids. CDR3 nucleotides: TGTGCCAGCAGGAGCGGGGGGGCGCCGTACTCCTACGAGCAGTACTTC. Translating gives CASRSGGAPYSYEQYF.

The DNA of the CDR3 is TGTGCCAGTTCCGGGACAGGGGGCAAGGTGTCTGAAGCTTTCTTT. The encoded protein is CASSGTGGKVSEAFF. The rearrangement joins TRBV6-6 to TRBJ1-1; 12 positions agree with TRBD1. Looked up from germline, CDR1 is MNHNY and CDR2 is SVGAGI (reference sequence). The CDR3 has 15 amino acids. The trim removed 9 bases at V and 6 bases at J, leaving 11 bases unmatched.

The chain is built from TRBV11-3 and TRBJ2-1; 8 nucleotides agree with TRBD1. Germline lookup yields CDR1 SGHNT and CDR2 YENEEA. Losses at the gene ends were 5 bases for V and 2 bases for J; bases not matched to a gene: 11. This CDR3 is built from 17 residues. In DNA, the CDR3 is TGTGCCAGCAGCGCAGGGGGCGGAGAGTTAGCCTACAATGAGCAGTTCTTC. Translation gives CASSAGGGELAYNEQFF.

The J gene is TRBJ2-1, the V gene TRBV19, with 7 bases that match TRBD2. Germline CDR1 LNHDA, CDR2 SQIVND (reference sequence). The CDR3 extends over 16 amino acids. V trimming: 5 bases; J trimming: 6 bases; junction bases outside the gene matches: 13. Written as DNA, the CDR3 is TGTGCCAGTAGTTCCCCGGGACTACCCATTCGCAATGAGCAGTTCTTC. This sequence encodes CASSSPGLPIRNEQFF.

The chain carries TRBV5-8 and TRBJ2-7, with TRBD1 identical over 9 bases. The trim removed 4 bases at V and 5 bases at J, leaving 10 bases unmatched. Per the germline V gene, CDR1 is SGHTS and CDR2 is YDEGEE. The CDR3 covers 15 residues. The CDR3 region is CASSRTRDRDHEQYF. CDR3 coding DNA: TGTGCCAGCAGCCGAACTCGGGACAGGGACCACGAGCAGTACTTC.

This chain joins TRBV28 and TRBJ1-1; maybe TRBD1 (5 bases). Trimming removed 1 base from V and 1 base from J, with 7 bases in between. Germline assignment: CDR1 MDHEN and CDR2 SYDVKM. The CDR3 is made up of 14 amino acids. Here the CDR3 reads CASSLLGRNTEAFF. Here the CDR3 DNA reads TGTGCCAGCAGTTTATTGGGGCGGAACACTGAAGCTTTCTTT. The whole variable domain, remainder taken from reference TRBV28 and TRBJ1-1, is DVKVTQSSRYLVKRTGEKVFLECVQDMDHENMFWYRQDPGLGLRLIYFSYDVKMKEKGDIPEGYSVSREKKERFSLILESASTNQTSMYLCASSLLGRNTEAFFGQGTRLTVV.

The DNA of the CDR3 is TGTGCCAGCTCCGGGACAGGGGACATTCAGTACTTC. Amino acids: CASSGTGDIQYF. This chain connects TRBV18 to TRBJ2-4, with 10 bases aligning to TRBD1. Germline V gives CDR1 KGHSH, CDR2 LQKENI. V was clipped by 6 bases and J by 8 bases; unmatched bases: 1. The CDR3 loop spans 12 amino acids.

This clone was seen at least ten times. At one end, the junction sequence differs from germline, possibly due to a read error. V gene TRBV5-1 combines with J gene TRBJ2-7; 12 bases map to TRBD1. Germline V lookup: CDR1 SGHRS, CDR2 YFSETQ. The CDR3 contains 14 residues. The CDR3 bases are TGCGCCAGCAGCCCTGGGACAGGGGGCTTGATTATGCACTTC. Amino acid sequence: CASSPGTGGLIMHF.

CDR3 in DNA: TGCGCCAGCAGGAGGCCGGGACTAGCGGGAGATAATGAGCAGTTCTTC. Translated: CASRRPGLAGDNEQFF. The chain joins TRBV10-2 to TRBJ2-1, with 14 bases aligning to TRBD2. Trimming removed 6 bases from V and 7 bases from J; junction bases left unmatched: 8. The CDR3 contains 16 residues. Germline CDR1 reads WSHSY; CDR2 reads SAAADI.

V and J are TRBV6-1 and TRBJ2-2, with a possible D match to TRBD1 (6 bases). The length of the CDR3 is 15 residues. CDR1 and CDR2 from the germline V gene are MNHNS and SASEGT. The germline V and J ends were trimmed by 4 bases and 5 bases, with 14 bases remaining between them. CDR3: CASSVTGQGTGELFF. Here the CDR3 DNA reads TGTGCCAGCAGTGTGACGGGGCAGGGGACCGGGGAGCTGTTTTTT.